This TCR beta chain was recorded in a study of naive and memory T cell subsets. Study-level points and caveats: Potentially, T cell activation and differentiation skew this RNA-based measurement.

A UMI-containing oligonucleotide was joined by 3' ligation to the TCR cDNA template. Whole blood, 2 to 2.5 ml, came from adult healthy volunteers. Reverse transcription used DNase-treated unsorted total RNA, aiming for about 1 to 1000 ng. Amplification of ligated cDNA took four PCR rounds with SP2 and nested alpha and beta constant primers. Alpha and beta constant region primers primed reverse transcription for blood and skin samples. TCRdb reanalysed the 5' RACE reads using MiXCR and keeps one entry per CDR3 protein. The table includes tens of thousands of distinct CDR3 sequences, approximately 4.5% detected once. This clonotype was recorded many times. Antigen specificity is unknown. The germline V gene encodes CDR1 MNHEY and CDR2 SVGEGT. This CDR3 region has 13 residues. V was trimmed by 0 bases and J by 6 bases, leaving 8 bases between them.

This sequence was found in a female donor in good health. This rearrangement joins TRBV6-2 or TRBV6-3 to TRBJ1-1; D possibly corresponds to TRBD1 (5 bases). CDR3: CASSYSSGSEAFF. The CDR3, as DNA: TGTGCCAGCAGTTACTCATCAGGGTCTGAAGCTTTCTTT.